This T cell receptor beta chain was identified in a study of T cells in localized non-small cell lung cancer (dated by TCRdb to about 2020). Background for the entire study: The study examined T cell repertoires in approximately 240 patients with early-stage NSCLC and compared tumors with uninvolved tumor-adjacent lungs. NSCLC patients had a mean age of approximately 70 years, and approximately 140 were male and about 110 female. The cohort was made up of approximately 250 treatment-naive NSCLC patients whose localized lung tumors had been resected.

As concerns this clone: Its antigen remains undetermined. Base qualities are not at hand, and no much larger clone is one base apart.

General findings and caveats noted by the study authors: Because multi-region tumor sequencing was not done, intratumor heterogeneity could not be ruled out. Longer overall survival was associated with higher blood T cell density, whereas shorter survival was associated with higher adjacent-lung clonality. Of the top 100 tumor clones, a median of 57 were detected in paired uninvolved adjacent lung; 28 were also among that lung's top 100. Uninvolved tumor-adjacent lung showed the highest T cell clonality, higher than tumor, which suggests more focused antigenic responses in the uninvolved tumor-adjacent lung. Because the study design was exploratory, TCR variables were selected using unadjusted p-values without false-discovery rate correction.

At diagnosis, tumor, uninvolved tumor-adjacent lung and peripheral blood were collected and then preserved as a mix of FFPE and fresh-frozen material. For TCR repertoire profiling, the blood samples were analyzed as peripheral blood mononuclear cells. TCR beta CDR3 regions were sequenced from DNA using the immunoSEQ Assay. As for the original processing: T cell density was computed as TCR beta template counts normalized to usable DNA estimated by amplifying housekeeping genes. The preseqR package was used to estimate richness by extrapolating to 400,000 templates for PBMC samples and to 120,000 templates for tissue samples. Clonality was taken to be one minus Pielou's evenness. To identify tissue-enriched TCRs, differential abundance testing was run on productive amino-acid clonotypes with a minimum total count of 5 and an alpha of 0.1. The Jaccard Index and the Morisita Overlap Index were used to quantify repertoire overlap between compartments. GLIPH clustered TCR beta CDR3s with public tetramer-defined viral CDR3s; viral motifs required at least three viral sequences plus V-gene enrichment. The table was pulled from immuneACCESS by TCRdb, which kept in-frame rearrangements only. Such tables lose some clones; where checked, under half of the loss comes from unresolved V genes, and the rest has no known cause. That table is the source of V, J and clone size, and D and trimming were worked out from the DNA. The sample table shows 5,500 to 7,000 clones, and around 80% are seen once. The ten largest clones take up more than 45% of the sample.

Trimming removed 4 bases from V and 9 bases from J, leaving 20 bases between the germline ends. The CDR3 runs 15 residues from the cysteine to the phenylalanine. Only CDR3 DNA remains: 45 bases, in frame from the first base. Based on the germline V gene (reference sequence), the CDR1 and CDR2 sequences are SGHKS and YYEKEE. The sample consisted of peripheral blood mononuclear cells, taken before any cancer treatment. The clonotype was recovered from a female donor aged 60 or older with stage II lung adenocarcinoma. The rearrangement combines TRBV5-5 with TRBJ1-5, with the D gene call left open. Here is the DNA: TGTGCCAGCAGCCATAACGGAGGGAACCTCTCGCCCCAGCATTTT. Its translation reads: CASSHNGGNLSPQHF. The variable domain in full, with residues beyond the CDR3 obtained from the reference TRBV5-5 and TRBJ1-5 genes, is DAGVTQSPTHLIKTRGQQVTLRCSPISGHKSVSWYQQVLGQGPQFIFQYYEKEERGRGNFPDRFSARQFPNYSSELNVNALLLGDSALYLCASSHNGGNLSPQHFGDGTRLSIL.